The 3 T cell receptor beta chains in this list originate from one sample, sequenced in a study of cytomegalovirus exposure and HLA in healthy donors. It was with 60 Vbeta and 13 Jbeta primers that the PCR ran. Sequencing used immunoSEQ multiplex PCR; TCRdb keeps in-frame clones, though not all of them. The table lists 85,000 to 100,000 clones, approximately 81% of them singletons. What was sequenced was PBMCs. These receptors came from a male donor in good health and CMV-seropositive.

This clone appeared a few times. The V and J genes are TRBV18 and TRBJ1-1; TRBD1 matches 9 bases. The CDR3 is 13 amino acids. Germline values: CDR1 KGHSH, CDR2 LQKENI. Trimming removed 3 bases from V and 4 bases from J; junction bases left unmatched: 0. DNA for the CDR3: TGTGCCAGCTCACCGGACAGGGGCACTGAAGCTTTCTTT. Translating gives CASSPDRGTEAFF.

This chain links TRBV7-9 with TRBJ1-1, with D possibly TRBD1 on 6 matching bases. V was cut by 5 bases and J by 5 bases, with 15 bases left in between. In germline, CDR1 is SEHNR, CDR2 FQNEAQ (reference sequence). This CDR3 has 14 amino acids. The CDR3 spells CASSQQGVLTEAFF. The CDR3, as DNA: TGTGCCAGCAGCCAACAGGGTGTTTTGACTGAAGCTTTCTTT.

The gene calls are TRBV30 and TRBJ2-7; 8 bases fit TRBD1. CDR3 length: 14 amino acids. Germline loops: CDR1 GTSNPN, CDR2 SVGIG (reference sequence). The ends lost 4 bases at V and 3 bases at J; junction bases unmatched: 8. For the CDR3, the DNA is TGTGCCTGGACCCGTGCAGGGGGCGACTACGAGCAGTACTTC. Its protein is CAWTRAGGDYEQYF. The full variable domain, completed using reference TRBV30 and TRBJ2-7, is SQTIHQWPATLVQPVGSPLSLECTVEGTSNPNLYWYRQAAGRGLQLLFYSVGIGQISSEVPQNLSASRPQDRQFILSSKKLLLSDSGFYLCAWTRAGGDYEQYFGPGTRLTVT.